The next 30 T cell receptor beta chains were all read from a single sample in a study of molecular identifiers for immune sequencing clone quantification. MiXCR, applied by TCRdb to the PCR reads, yields one record per CDR3 protein. The repertoire holds about 54,000 distinct CDR3 sequences, with almost 25% as singletons. Sample: naive CD8+ T cells from blood, with Jurkat cell RNA spiked in. Stated subset: FACS-sorted CD8+CD4-CCR7+CD45RA+ naive T cells. These receptors all come from a human donor in good health. Some libraries in this study had Jurkat cell RNA spiked in.

As concerns this clonotype: A much larger clone differs from this one at a single base, so this may be a read error. DNA for the CDR3: TGTGCCAGCACCGAGACAGGGGGATTCTATGGCTACACCTTC. Translation gives CASTETGGFYGYTF. V and J are TRBV9 and TRBJ1-2, with 9 bases lining up with TRBD1. The V segment lost 6 bases and the J segment 4 bases; nucleotides outside the gene matches: 7. The V gene's germline CDR1 is SGDLS and CDR2 YYNGEE. CDR3 size: 14 residues.

The rearrangement links TRBV6-2 or TRBV6-3 to TRBJ2-1; D possibly uses TRBD1 or TRBD2 (5 bases each). CDR3 size: 14 residues. Germline CDR1 and CDR2: MNHEY and SVGEGT. V lost 5 bases, J lost 10 bases, and 18 bases lay in between. The chain's CDR3 is CASSPQFRDLEQFF. DNA of the CDR3: TGTGCCAGCAGTCCCCAGTTCCGGGACCTAGAGCAGTTCTTC.

This clonotype appeared many times. The rearrangement uses TRBV7-9 and TRBJ2-7; D possibly corresponds to TRBD2 (5 bases). Germline V lookup: CDR1 SEHNR, CDR2 FQNEAQ (reference sequence). CDR3 length equals 13 residues. Trimming removed 5 bases at V and 5 bases at J, with 13 bases between. The CDR3 DNA reads as TGTGCCAGCAGCGCCTTAGCGTGGGACGAGCAGTACTTC. As protein: CASSALAWDEQYF.

This clonotype was seen repeatedly, ten times or more. The chain joins TRBV7-9 to TRBJ2-3; 9 bases align to TRBD2. The CDR3 spans 20 residues. From germline, CDR1 is SEHNR and CDR2 FQNEAQ (reference sequence). V shed 1 base, J shed 2 bases, and the junction held 16 bases outside the gene matches. CDR3 protein: CASSLVFTPNSGGTTDTQYF. CDR3 DNA: TGTGCCAGCAGCTTAGTTTTTACCCCCAATAGCGGGGGTACCACAGATACGCAGTATTTT.

This clonotype has a count of ten or more. This CDR3 is CASSQDRLGTVRQPQHF. In DNA form, the CDR3 reads TGCGCCAGCAGCCAAGATCGGCTCGGGACAGTTCGGCAGCCCCAGCATTTT. The chain carries TRBV4-3 and TRBJ1-5, with 7 bases identical to TRBD1. J lost 7 bases, V lost 0 bases, and 12 bases had no gene match. The CDR3 spans 17 residues. Per the germline V gene, CDR1 is LGHNA and CDR2 is YSLEER.

This clonotype has ten or more counts. The rearrangement joins TRBV30 to TRBJ1-1; 9 nucleotides match TRBD1. The CDR3 has 14 amino acids. J lost 6 bases, V lost 6 bases, and 11 bases had no gene match. CDR1 is GTSNPN, CDR2 SVGIG, per germline (reference sequence). In DNA form, the CDR3 reads TGTGCCTGCCCAAGGGGGACAGGGTATGCTGAAGCTTTCTTT. This codes for CACPRGTGYAEAFF.

Regarding this clonotype: A clone one base away is much larger, so this may be a read error. This rearrangement joins TRBV12-3 or TRBV12-4 to TRBJ2-2; D uncertain. This CDR3 has 15 amino acids. CDR3 in amino acids: CASSIVGRITEELFF. The CDR3 region has the DNA TGTGCCAGCAGCATAGTCGGACGGATCACCGAGGAGCTGTTTTTT.

There are many counts of this clonotype. The V and J genes are TRBV19 and TRBJ2-2, with no clear D. Trimming took off 3 bases at V and 6 bases at J, with 11 bases between the two ends. The CDR3 has 14 residues. Germline V lookup: CDR1 LNHDA, CDR2 SQIVND (reference sequence). The CDR3 region has the DNA TGTGCCAGTAGTATGTTCCTCCGATCCGGGGAGCTGTTTTTT. This sequence encodes CASSMFLRSGELFF.

This clonotype was observed at least ten times. The chain recombines TRBV4-1 with TRBJ1-2; 8 bases agree with TRBD1. The junction had 5 bases not matched to a gene; V was cut back by 0 bases and J by 5 bases. This CDR3 is built from 15 residues. The germline V gene has CDR1 MGHRA and CDR2 YSYEKL. The CDR3 region has the DNA TGCGCCAGCAGCCAAGATCCAGGGGGCGGTTATGGCTACACCTTC. As protein: CASSQDPGGGYGYTF.

This clonotype was counted many times. The V call is TRBV7-9, the J call TRBJ1-6; no clear D. Deletions cut 5 bases from V and 10 bases from J, with 15 bases between. The CDR3 is 14 amino acids. The germline gives CDR1 SEHNR, CDR2 FQNEAQ (reference sequence). Here the CDR3 DNA reads TGTGCCAGCAGCCTGGGATCCTCTAGCTCACCCCTCCACTTT. It translates to CASSLGSSSSPLHF.

This clonotype appeared many times. This chain connects TRBV9 to TRBJ1-1; D gene ambiguous. This CDR3 comprises 15 residues. Germline assignment: CDR1 SGDLS and CDR2 YYNGEE. V was clipped by 0 bases and J by 1 base, with 10 bases between them. Here the CDR3 DNA reads TGTGCCAGCAGCGTAGCAAGAGACGGGAACACTGAAGCTTTCTTT. This codes for CASSVARDGNTEAFF.

Many counts were recorded for this clonotype. The CDR3 sequence is CSARPRVGSSYEQYF. The CDR3 DNA reads TGCAGTGCTAGACCCCGCGTGGGCAGCTCCTACGAGCAGTACTTC. The V gene is TRBV20-1, the J gene TRBJ2-7; no clear D gene. This CDR3 has 15 residues. V was pared by 2 bases and J by 0 bases, with 14 bases between. Germline V lookup: CDR1 DFQATT, CDR2 SNEGSKA (reference sequence).

To note about this clonotype: A much larger clone sits a single nucleotide away, making a read error possible. The chain combines TRBV4-1 with TRBJ2-7, with 9 positions matching TRBD2. The trim removed 4 bases at V and 9 bases at J, leaving 7 bases unmatched. The CDR3 contains 13 residues. Germline CDR1 MGHRA, CDR2 YSYEKL. In nucleotides, the CDR3 is TGCGCCAGCAGCCGCGGACTAGCGTTCGTGCAGTACTTC. Its protein is CASSRGLAFVQYF.

Ten or more counts support this clonotype. The chain couples TRBV27 to TRBJ2-7; 7 bases align to TRBD2. The germline V gene encodes CDR1 MNHEY and CDR2 SMNVEV (reference sequence). J lost 2 bases, V lost 4 bases, and 11 bases had no gene match. This CDR3 spans 16 amino acids. This chain's CDR3 is CASSSRPTSATYEQYF. The CDR3 nucleotides read TGTGCCAGCAGTTCCCGCCCAACTAGCGCCACCTACGAGCAGTACTTC.

The chain is built from TRBV6-2 or TRBV6-3 and TRBJ2-7; 13 positions agree with TRBD2. The CDR3 length is 14 residues. Germline V CDR1 and CDR2: MNHEY, SVGEGT. V trimming: 5 bases; J trimming: 7 bases; junction bases outside the gene matches: 5. CDR3 in amino acids: CASSTSGRAWEQYF. The CDR3 DNA reads as TGTGCCAGCAGTACTAGCGGGAGGGCCTGGGAGCAGTACTTC.

As concerns this clonotype: A much more abundant neighbour one base away suggests this may be a read error. The V call is TRBV3-1, the J call TRBJ2-3; tentatively, D is TRBD1 (5 bases). Germline lookup yields CDR1 LGHDT and CDR2 YNNKEL (reference sequence). The CDR3 covers 14 residues. CDR3 DNA sequence: TGTGCCGGCAGCCAGGGCAGGGTCACAGATACGCAGTATTTT. This codes for CAGSQGRVTDTQYF.

Ten or more counts support this clonotype. The chain uses TRBV20-1 and TRBJ2-7, with TRBD1 as a possible D gene (5 bases). V lost 0 bases to trimming and J lost 2 bases, with 14 bases between them. CDR3 length: 15 amino acids. Germline assignment: CDR1 DFQATT and CDR2 SNEGSKA (reference sequence). DNA for the CDR3: TGCAGTGCTAGAGATGTCTCAGGGCGTACCTACGAGCAGTACTTC. Protein product: CSARDVSGRTYEQYF.

Concerning this clonotype: A read error is possible here, since a much larger clone lies one base away. This likely comes from a read error, as the CDR3 has no conserved phenylalanine or tryptophan at its end. The rearrangement joins TRBV7-6 to TRBJ2-1; D call uncertain. This CDR3 spans 12 amino acids. Germline V gene lookup returns CDR1 SGHVS and CDR2 FNYEAQ. Deletions cut 4 bases from V and 9 bases from J, with 10 bases between. The chain's CDR3 is CASSSGRGEQFL. CDR3 sequence (DNA): TGTGCCAGCAGCTCCGGACGCGGTGAGCAGTTCCTC.

There are a few counts of this clonotype. V gene TRBV6-2 or TRBV6-3 combines with J gene TRBJ2-5, with a tentative D call TRBD1 (6 bases). Trimming stripped 6 bases from V and 3 bases from J, with 11 bases between. Germline loops: CDR1 MNHEY, CDR2 SVGEGT. This CDR3 is built from 13 residues. In DNA, the CDR3 is TGTGCCAGCAGGGGGACATTCGAAGAGACCCAGTACTTC. Translating it yields CASRGTFEETQYF.

The chain employs TRBV12-3 or TRBV12-4 and TRBJ1-1; D might be TRBD1 (6 bases). The CDR3 length is 11 residues. Between the trimmed V and J ends, which lost 6 bases and 12 bases, there was a span of 14 bases. This CDR3 is CASRKGGIPFF. DNA of the CDR3: TGTGCCAGCAGGAAGGGGGGTATACCTTTCTTT.

With regard to this clonotype: An end of the junction differs from the germline gene, which may be a read error. The V and J genes are TRBV13 and TRBJ2-2; D is undetermined. There are 17 residues in the CDR3. Germline lookup yields CDR1 PRHDT and CDR2 FYEKMQ (reference sequence). As DNA, the CDR3 is TGTGCCGGCAGCTCCGCCGAGAGTAGGTTGAACACCGGGGAGCTGTTTTTT. Protein sequence: CAGSSAESRLNTGELFF. Supplemented by reference TRBV13 and TRBJ2-2, the full variable domain reads AAGVIQSPRHLIKEKRETATLKCYPIPRHDTVYWYQQGPGQDPQFLISFYEKMQSDKGSIPDRFSAQQFSDYHSELNMSSLELGDSALYFCAGSSAESRLNTGELFFGEGSRLTVL.

Note on this clonotype: This sequence may be a read error, since a much larger clone differs from it by one base. The chain uses TRBV6-5 and TRBJ1-2, with a weak D call TRBD1 (6 bases). In germline, CDR1 is MNHEY, CDR2 SVGAGI. The CDR3 runs to 14 residues. Here the CDR3 reads CASSYGGQSYGYAF. The DNA of the CDR3 is TGTGCCAGCAGTTACGGGGGGCAGAGCTATGGCTACGCCTTC.

This clonotype was observed at least ten times. The chain employs TRBV29-1 and TRBJ2-3; unclear D gene. This CDR3 is built from 14 residues. Trimming cost V 3 bases and J 1 base, with 11 bases left between them. Germline V gene lookup returns CDR1 SQVTM and CDR2 ANQGSEA. In nucleotides, the CDR3 is TGCAGCGTTGAGTCCGGAGTAGGCACAGATACGCAGTATTTT. It encodes CSVESGVGTDTQYF.

On this clonotype itself: A read error is possible here, since a much larger clone lies one base away. This chain links TRBV6-5 with TRBJ1-1; TRBD1 might be the D (5 bases). The CDR3 sequence is 15 residues long. From germline, CDR1 is MNHEY and CDR2 SVGAGI. The chain's CDR3 is CSSSYSRGVGTEAFF. The DNA for the CDR3 is TGTTCCAGCAGTTACTCAAGGGGAGTAGGGACTGAAGCTTTCTTT.

This rearrangement joins TRBV28 to TRBJ2-7, with a weak D call TRBD2 (6 bases). CDR1 and CDR2 (germline): MDHEN, SYDVKM. V gave up 6 bases and J gave up 3 bases, with 15 bases separating them. This CDR3 spans 14 amino acids. This CDR3 reads CASRFPGTYYEQYF. The CDR3 coding sequence is TGTGCCAGCAGGTTTCCGGGGACTTACTACGAGCAGTACTTC.

There are a few counts of this clonotype. The CDR3 coding sequence is TGTGCCAGCAGCGTAGAGTGGACTAGCGGGCACGAGCAGTACTTC. Its protein product is CASSVEWTSGHEQYF. The genes are TRBV9 and TRBJ2-7; 11 positions match TRBD2. CDR1 and CDR2 (germline): SGDLS, YYNGEE. After removal of 0 bases from V and 5 bases from J, the junction contained 4 bases not matched to a gene. This CDR3 spans 15 amino acids.

Of note for this clonotype: A much more abundant neighbour one base away suggests this may be a read error. Likely a read error: the CDR3 ends without its conserved phenylalanine or tryptophan. The chain recombines TRBV27 with TRBJ1-1; no reliable D call. CDR1 is MNHEY, CDR2 SMNVEV, per germline (reference sequence). The CDR3 length is 13 residues. The V and J ends lost 0 bases and 7 bases respectively, with 9 bases between them. The CDR3 sequence: CASSLSTGSEAFY. The DNA for the CDR3 is TGTGCCAGCAGTTTATCAACGGGAAGTGAAGCTTTCTAT.

The sample holds a few counts of this clonotype. The genes are TRBV29-1 and TRBJ2-1; D remains unclear. The germline CDR1 and CDR2 sequences are SQVTM and ANQGSEA. This CDR3 has 14 amino acids. V was trimmed by 5 bases and J by 0 bases, leaving 11 bases between them. The CDR3 DNA reads as TGCAGCGTTATGCGGCCTAGCTCCTACAATGAGCAGTTCTTC. Translated: CSVMRPSSYNEQFF.

This clonotype was detected ten times or more. CDR3 loop: CASSGHATYNEQFF. CDR3 DNA: TGTGCCAGCAGCGGGCATGCGACCTACAATGAGCAGTTCTTC. The chain employs TRBV27 and TRBJ2-1; D not resolved. The CDR3 runs to 14 residues. CDR1 MNHEY and CDR2 SMNVEV come from the germline V gene (reference sequence). V was shortened by 6 bases and J by 2 bases, with 11 bases between the two germline ends.

Comment on this clonotype: This clone may be a read error of a much larger clone one base away. The CDR3 spells CASSSGGGTGTQYF. In nucleotides, the CDR3 is TGTGCCAGTAGTAGCGGGGGAGGCACAGGTACGCAGTATTTT. This rearrangement joins TRBV19 to TRBJ2-3; TRBD2 matches 7 bases. The CDR3 totals 14 residues. Germline V CDR1 and CDR2: LNHDA, SQIVND (reference sequence).